The 23 T cell receptor beta chains below were found in one sample sequenced in a study of T cell responses to AZD1222 COVID-19 vaccine (dated by TCRdb to the early 2020s). The intended sense of this specimen's time point label: about 28 days (+/-7) after the second vaccine dose. Receptor amplification or capture employed the immunoSEQ multiplex PCR assay. The immuneACCESS repertoire file appears here via TCRdb, limited to in-frame rearrangements. These files lack a portion of the clones; in checked studies, under half of the deficit traces to unresolved V genes, and the cause of the others is not known. The sample data list over 150,000 clones, and around nine tenths of these were observed just once. Less than 1.3% of the sample is held by the ten biggest clonotypes. The starting material was peripheral blood, obtained 28 days after the second AZD1222 dose. All receptors come from an adult who received the AZD1222 COVID-19 vaccine.

In this sample, this clone turned up once. V gene TRBV7-6 combines with J gene TRBJ1-2, with 8 bases aligning to TRBD1. Germline CDR1 SGHVS, CDR2 FNYEAQ. J gave up 4 bases and V 5 bases, and 3 bases lay outside the gene matches. CDR3 length: 13 residues. CDR3 sequence: CASSHGQGYGYTF. In nucleotides, the CDR3 is TGTGCCAGCAGCCACGGACAGGGCTATGGCTACACCTTC.

The V call is TRBV6-2 or TRBV6-3, the J call TRBJ1-1; no definite D call. Germline CDR1 reads MNHEY; CDR2 reads SVGEGT. V was cut by 2 bases and J by 1 base, with 8 bases left in between. The CDR3 is 14 residues long. CDR3 region: CASSYGTTNTEAFF. The CDR3 DNA reads as TGTGCCAGCAGTTACGGAACGACGAACACTGAAGCTTTCTTT.

This rearrangement joins TRBV25-1 to TRBJ1-1; 9 nucleotides align to TRBD1. The junction had 14 bases not matched to a gene; V was cut back by 5 bases and J by 4 bases. The CDR3 totals 17 residues. Germline CDR1 is MGHDK and CDR2 is SYGVNS. This CDR3 is CASSPVPGGQGTTEAFF. DNA for the CDR3: TGTGCCAGCAGTCCCGTTCCCGGCGGACAGGGGACCACTGAAGCTTTCTTT.

A remark on this clone: The sample holds other DNA sequences that translate to the same CDR3. J is TRBJ1-2 and V is TRBV5-1, with unresolved D. Trimming stripped 0 bases from V and 8 bases from J, with 5 bases between. Per the germline V gene, CDR1 is SGHRS and CDR2 is YFSETQ. CDR3 length equals 11 residues. The CDR3 nucleotides are TGCGCCAGCAGCTTGGGGTACGGCTACACCTTC. Translation gives CASSLGYGYTF.

J is TRBJ1-2 and V is TRBV4-3, with D possibly being TRBD1 (5 bases). CDR1 is LGHNA, CDR2 YSLEER, per germline. The germline V and J ends were trimmed by 4 bases and 5 bases, with 11 bases remaining between them. The CDR3 consists of 13 residues. The chain's CDR3 is CASSPYEGYGYTF. The DNA for the CDR3 is TGCGCCAGCAGCCCCTACGAGGGGTATGGCTACACCTTC.

This chain joins TRBV7-2 and TRBJ1-5; D possibly corresponds to TRBD1 (5 bases). V lost 6 bases, J lost 0 bases, and 9 bases lay in between. Germline CDR1 reads SGHTA; CDR2 reads FQGNSA. This CDR3 is built from 14 residues. The CDR3 nucleotides are TGTGCCAGCAGGGGGACGGATAGCAATCAGCCCCAGCATTTT. Translation gives CASRGTDSNQPQHF.

In its sample, this clone was seen once. This chain links TRBV9 with TRBJ1-3; D remains unclear. CDR3 length equals 13 residues. The V end was cut by 3 bases, the J end by 0 bases, with 4 bases between. Germline V CDR1 and CDR2: SGDLS, YYNGEE. The CDR3 coding sequence is TGTGCCAGCAGCGATAACTCTGGAAACACCATATATTTT. This encodes CASSDNSGNTIYF.

The chain is built from TRBV10-3 and TRBJ1-4, with a possible D match to TRBD1 (5 bases). This CDR3 has 13 amino acids. Germline-derived CDR1 and CDR2 are ENHRY and SYGVKD. V dropped 6 bases and J dropped 10 bases, with 15 bases sitting between them. The CDR3 nucleotides read TGTGCCATCAGCTCGGACACGATAGGAAAACTGTTTTTT. Translation: CAISSDTIGKLFF.

This chain uses TRBV6-5 with TRBJ1-4; no reliable D call. This CDR3 has 15 residues. Germline V lookup: CDR1 MNHEY, CDR2 SVGAGI. The germline V and J ends were trimmed by 6 bases and 6 bases, with 17 bases remaining between them. In DNA, the CDR3 is TGTGCCAGCAGGTCAGCGGGAGGAGGGCATGAAAAACTGTTTTTT. This codes for CASRSAGGGHEKLFF.

V is TRBV10-3 and J is TRBJ2-7; D is perhaps TRBD2 (5 bases). The CDR3 covers 13 residues. Trimming stripped 7 bases from V and 6 bases from J, with 16 bases between. Looked up from germline, CDR1 is ENHRY and CDR2 is SYGVKD. In DNA, the CDR3 is TGTGCCATCACCCCCCGGGATCAGTCCGAGCAGTACTTC. Protein sequence: CAITPRDQSEQYF.

V is TRBV6-5 and J is TRBJ1-2; a weak D match, TRBD1 (6 bases). From germline, CDR1 is MNHEY and CDR2 SVGAGI. CDR3 size: 14 residues. Trimming pared 10 bases from V and 7 bases from J, leaving 22 bases between. CDR3 loop: CATTAQARGGGYTF. In nucleotides, the CDR3 is TGTGCCACCACGGCCCAGGCCAGGGGTGGTGGCTACACCTTC.

This clone was picked up one time. The rearrangement links TRBV5-8 to TRBJ1-6; 7 nucleotides align to TRBD1. V was pared by 6 bases and J by 9 bases, with 9 bases of the junction left unmatched. Germline V gene data show CDR1 as SGHTS and CDR2 as YDEGEE. There are 14 residues in the CDR3. The CDR3 DNA follows: TGTGCCAGCATCTCCCGACAGGGTTCTTCACCCCTCCACTTT. Its translation: CASISRQGSSPLHF.

V and J are TRBV19 and TRBJ1-3; D gene ambiguous. This CDR3 region has 12 residues. Trimming pared 6 bases from V and 4 bases from J, leaving 7 bases between. CDR1 is LNHDA and CDR2 is SQIVND in the germline V gene (reference sequence). In nucleotides, the CDR3 is TGTGCCAGTAGCCGGAGAGGAAACACCATATATTTT. It encodes CASSRRGNTIYF.

Here the CDR3 DNA reads TGCGCCAGCAGCTTGGCGGGGGCCGCCTACAATGAGCAGTTCTTC. It is translated as CASSLAGAAYNEQFF. This sequence joins TRBV5-1 and TRBJ2-1; D tentatively reads TRBD1 or TRBD2 (6 bases each). The V end lost 0 bases, the J end lost 2 bases, and 9 bases lay between the germline ends. The length of the CDR3 is 15 residues. Germline-derived CDR1 and CDR2 are SGHRS and YFSETQ.

In nucleotides, the CDR3 is TGTGCCAGCAGCTTAAGGGTTTCCTACGAGCAGTACTTC. This codes for CASSLRVSYEQYF. The chain employs TRBV5-8 and TRBJ2-7, with no clear D. Germline values: CDR1 SGHTS, CDR2 YDEGEE. The CDR3 sequence is 13 residues long. The V end lost 2 bases, the J end lost 1 base, and 7 bases lay between the germline ends.

This clone was seen more than once but under ten times. The chain uses TRBV21-1 and TRBJ2-7. TRBV21-1 is a listed pseudogene. The length of the CDR3 is 15 residues. CDR3 nucleotide sequence: TGTGCCAGTCTACGGGGGCCCACGGGCTCCTACGAGCAGTACTTC. Translated: CASLRGPTGSYEQYF.

This chain uses TRBV27 with TRBJ2-7; 7 positions agree with TRBD1. Germline V CDR1 and CDR2: MNHEY, SMNVEV (reference sequence). This CDR3 is built from 14 residues. J gave up 0 bases and V 6 bases, and 5 bases lay outside the gene matches. This chain's CDR3 is CASRTGLSSYEQYF. As DNA, the CDR3 is TGTGCCAGCAGGACAGGGTTAAGCTCCTACGAGCAGTACTTC.

V gene TRBV9 combines with J gene TRBJ2-3, with D perhaps being TRBD1 or TRBD2 (7 bases each). The CDR3 runs 12 residues. Trimming cost V 3 bases and J 8 bases, with 10 bases left between them. Germline CDR1 SGDLS, CDR2 YYNGEE. CDR3 nucleotides: TGTGCCAGCAGCGCAGGGGGGGGTACGCAGTATTTT. This gives the protein CASSAGGGTQYF.

This clone was counted a single time. The chain employs TRBV29-1 and TRBJ2-2; TRBD1 matches at 8 bases. This CDR3 has 14 residues. Germline CDR1 is SQVTM and CDR2 is ANQGSEA. The CDR3 is CTLTSTGVTGELFF. CDR3 bases: TGCACCCTCACCTCGACAGGGGTCACCGGGGAGCTGTTTTTT.

The gene calls are TRBV3-1 (or the pseudogene TRBV3-2) and TRBJ1-6, with D uncertain. The V gene's germline CDR1 is LGHDT and CDR2 YNNKEL (reference sequence). V was trimmed by 1 base and J by 7 bases, leaving 20 bases between them. The CDR3 spans 18 residues. The CDR3 is CASSQGGEARLRNSPLHF. The CDR3 nucleotides are TGTGCCAGCAGCCAAGGTGGGGAAGCCCGATTACGAAATTCACCCCTCCACTTT.

The V call is TRBV6-5, the J call TRBJ1-5; D may be TRBD1 (5 bases). The CDR3 runs 14 residues. Trimming shortened V by 5 bases and J by 9 bases, and 17 bases separated the two germline ends. Germline values: CDR1 MNHEY, CDR2 SVGAGI. This CDR3 reads CASSPGTVITPQHF. CDR3 bases: TGTGCCAGCAGTCCCGGGACTGTTATCACGCCCCAGCATTTT.

The rearrangement joins TRBV3-1 (or the pseudogene TRBV3-2) to TRBJ1-6; unclear D gene. The CDR3 extends over 13 amino acids. V was cut by 0 bases and J by 9 bases, with 6 bases left in between. Per the germline V gene, CDR1 is LGHDT and CDR2 is YNNKEL (reference sequence). The CDR3, as DNA: TGTGCCAGCAGCCAAGATGACATTTCACCCCTCCACTTT. Translated: CASSQDDISPLHF.

V gene TRBV30 combines with J gene TRBJ1-5, with TRBD1 as a possible D gene (6 bases). The CDR3 length is 13 residues. Trimming removed 5 bases from V and 0 bases from J, with 8 bases in between. Germline V lookup: CDR1 GTSNPN, CDR2 SVGIG (reference sequence). The CDR3 reads CAWDRNSNQPQHF. For the CDR3, the DNA is TGTGCCTGGGACAGGAATAGCAATCAGCCCCAGCATTTT.